The 16 T cell receptor beta chains below all came from one sample that was sequenced in a study of shared clonotypes between healthy human individuals. This table comes from immunoSEQ multiplex PCR, and its TCRdb copy is limited to in-frame clones, with some not included. The table records some 2.1 million clones, about 94% of them present only once. Naive CD8 cells, CD45RO-negative and positively selected for CCR7, excluded terminally differentiated effector memory CD45RA+ cells. Sample: naive CD8+ T cells from PBMCs. The receptor source for this set is a man younger than 35 in good health. Some clones in this sample may be carry-over from other donors' samples.

V gene TRBV7-6 combines with J gene TRBJ1-1, with D possibly TRBD1 on 5 matching bases. Germline-derived CDR1 and CDR2 are SGHVS and FNYEAQ. The length of the CDR3 is 15 residues. V dropped 1 base and J dropped 1 base, with 10 bases sitting between them. CDR3 sequence: CASSLGFTGNTEAFF. CDR3 sequence (DNA): TGTGCCAGCAGCTTAGGATTCACAGGGAACACTGAAGCTTTCTTT.

The V call is TRBV7-9, the J call TRBJ2-6; possible D gene TRBD1, 6 bases. The CDR3 has 15 amino acids. Looked up from germline, CDR1 is SEHNR and CDR2 is FQNEAQ (reference sequence). Trimming took off 4 bases at V and 4 bases at J, with 11 bases between the two ends. CDR3 loop: CASSSQGRGANVLTF. DNA of the CDR3: TGTGCCAGCAGCTCGCAGGGGAGAGGGGCCAACGTCCTGACTTTC.

This sequence joins TRBV5-1 and TRBJ2-7; TRBD1 matches 12 bases. This CDR3 has 18 amino acids. J lost 3 bases, V lost 0 bases, and 10 bases had no gene match. Germline lookup yields CDR1 SGHRS and CDR2 YFSETQ. The CDR3 sequence: CASSLGDRGPTPVYEQYF. In nucleotides, the CDR3 is TGCGCCAGCAGCTTGGGGGACAGGGGGCCCACACCGGTCTACGAGCAGTACTTC.

On this clone: This specimen includes other DNA sequences encoding the same CDR3. The chain couples TRBV25-1 to TRBJ2-7, with D unresolved. CDR1 is MGHDK, CDR2 SYGVNS, per germline. This CDR3 spans 11 amino acids. Trimming took off 4 bases at V and 4 bases at J, with 5 bases between the two ends. This chain's CDR3 is CASSAGYEQYF. The CDR3 DNA is TGTGCCAGCAGTGCCGGATACGAGCAGTACTTC.

This chain links TRBV27 with TRBJ1-5; unclear D gene. The CDR3 totals 14 residues. CDR1 MNHEY and CDR2 SMNVEV come from the germline V gene (reference sequence). V lost 6 bases and J lost 6, with 15 bases in between. DNA of the CDR3: TGTGCCAGCAGCACCAATCCCCTCAGTCAGCCCCAGCATTTT. Its protein product is CASSTNPLSQPQHF.

About this clone: The sample contains more than one DNA sequence encoding this CDR3. The chain couples TRBV9 to TRBJ2-2; D ambiguous. Germline CDR1 reads SGDLS; CDR2 reads YYNGEE. CDR3 length: 12 residues. Trimming stripped 4 bases from V and 5 bases from J, with 6 bases between. The chain's CDR3 is CASSLNTGELFF. For the CDR3, the DNA is TGTGCCAGCAGCCTCAATACCGGGGAGCTGTTTTTT.

This rearrangement joins TRBV14 to TRBJ2-7; D gene unclear. V dropped 4 bases and J dropped 2 bases, with 21 bases sitting between them. The CDR3 contains 17 residues. Germline V CDR1 and CDR2: SGHDN, FVKESK. The CDR3 is CASSRDGMAHYTYEQYF. In nucleotides, the CDR3 is TGTGCCAGCAGCCGGGATGGTATGGCTCATTATACCTACGAGCAGTACTTC. Full variable domain (remainder filled in from reference TRBV14 and TRBJ2-7): EAGVTQFPSHSVIEKGQTVTLRCDPISGHDNLYWYRRVMGKEIKFLLHFVKESKQDESGMPNNRFLAERTGGTYSTLKVQPAELEDSGVYFCASSRDGMAHYTYEQYFGPGTRLTVT.

This clone was recorded a few times. Distinct nucleotide sequences in the sample also encode this CDR3. The rearrangement uses TRBV2 and TRBJ2-7; no clear D gene. CDR1 is SNHLY and CDR2 is FYNNEI in the germline V gene. The CDR3 is 12 amino acids. The V gene lost 2 bases and the J gene lost 3 bases, with 5 bases spanning the gap. The CDR3 nucleotides read TGTGCCAGCAGTGAAAAGGGCTACGAGCAGTACTTC. Residues: CASSEKGYEQYF.

The chain links TRBV13 to TRBJ1-1, with D hard to call. CDR1 is PRHDT and CDR2 is FYEKMQ in the germline V gene (reference sequence). This CDR3 has 13 residues. V shed 10 bases and J shed 1 base, with 13 bases lying between them. This CDR3 is CAILSRGNTEAFF. The CDR3 bases are TGTGCCATCTTATCTCGGGGGAACACTGAAGCTTTCTTT.

The V and J genes are TRBV15 and TRBJ2-3, with 10 bases matching TRBD2. The V gene end was trimmed by 5 bases and the J gene end by 4 bases; junction bases not matched to a gene: 6. The CDR3 length is 15 residues. Germline CDR1 and CDR2: LNHNV and YYDKDF (reference sequence). CDR3 sequence (DNA): TGTGCCACCAGCTCAATAGCGGGGGGTGCAGATACGCAGTATTTT. Its protein product is CATSSIAGGADTQYF.

A single count supports this clone. V is TRBV5-1 and J is TRBJ2-3; TRBD2 matches 11 bases. This CDR3 contains 16 residues. V gave up 2 bases and J gave up 4 bases; unmatched junction bases: 6. The germline gives CDR1 SGHRS, CDR2 YFSETQ. The CDR3 region is CASSFTSGRVADTQYF. The CDR3 bases are TGCGCCAGCAGCTTCACTAGCGGGAGAGTAGCAGATACGCAGTATTTT.

The V gene is TRBV19, the J gene TRBJ2-1; D perhaps matches TRBD2 (6 bases). The CDR3 sequence is 15 residues long. The germline gives CDR1 LNHDA, CDR2 SQIVND (reference sequence). V was pared by 6 bases and J by 2 bases, with 14 bases between. The CDR3 loop is CASSPVAGTYNEQFF. In DNA, the CDR3 is TGTGCCAGTAGCCCCGTGGCGGGAACCTACAATGAGCAGTTCTTC.

The chain employs TRBV19 and TRBJ2-7; no clear D. The germline V gene encodes CDR1 LNHDA and CDR2 SQIVND (reference sequence). The CDR3 runs to 13 residues. Between the trimmed V and J ends, which lost 8 bases and 3 bases, there was a span of 14 bases. The CDR3, as DNA: TGTGCCAGTGCGGTGAGACGTAGCTACGAGCAGTACTTC. This sequence encodes CASAVRRSYEQYF.

Here the CDR3 reads CASTGMGAGYGYTF. CDR3 in DNA: TGTGCCAGCACTGGTATGGGAGCCGGGTATGGCTACACCTTC. The gene calls are TRBV7-9 and TRBJ1-2; D is unresolved. CDR3 size: 14 residues. The germline V gene encodes CDR1 SEHNR and CDR2 FQNEAQ (reference sequence). The V gene lost 7 bases and the J gene lost 5 bases, with 17 bases spanning the gap. The full variable domain, rest sourced from reference TRBV7-9 and TRBJ1-2, is DTGVSQNPRHKITKRGQNVTFRCDPISEHNRLYWYRQTLGQGPEFLTYFQNEAQLEKSRLLSDRFSAERPKGSFSTLEIQRTEQGDSAMYLCASTGMGAGYGYTFGSGTRLTVV.

J is TRBJ2-2 and V is TRBV28; possibly TRBD1 for D (6 bases). V was pared by 7 bases and J by 0 bases, with 24 bases between. The CDR3 loop spans 19 amino acids. CDR1 and CDR2 from the germline V gene are MDHEN and SYDVKM. The CDR3: CASTTTGWASHANTGELFF. The CDR3 region has the DNA TGTGCCAGCACCACAACAGGGTGGGCTTCCCACGCGAACACCGGGGAGCTGTTTTTT.

This chain links TRBV7-3 with TRBJ2-7; D might be TRBD1 (6 bases). Trimming took 3 bases from V and 0 from J, leaving 12 bases between them. Germline values: CDR1 SGHTA, CDR2 FQGTGA. The CDR3 has 15 residues. The CDR3: CASSLTGPSSYEQYF. The CDR3 coding sequence is TGTGCCAGCAGCTTGACAGGCCCGAGCTCCTACGAGCAGTACTTC.